Following are 32 T cell receptor beta chains from one sample sequenced in a study of blood T cell repertoires in COVID-19. This table comes from immunoSEQ multiplex PCR, and its TCRdb copy is limited to in-frame clones, with some not included. The data hold about 100,000 clones, with around four fifths observed a single time. Material for sequencing was peripheral blood. Receptor source: a man aged 45-65 years with active or convalescent COVID-19.

The genes are TRBV29-1 and TRBJ2-3; 9 bases are a match to TRBD2. The CDR3 spans 15 residues. Germline V gene lookup returns CDR1 SQVTM and CDR2 ANQGSEA. With 7 bases clipped from V and 3 bases from J, the junction kept 11 bases outside the gene matches. In DNA, the CDR3 is TGCAGCGGTGGACCCCTAGCGGGGCAAACAGATACGCAGTATTTT. This encodes CSGGPLAGQTDTQYF.

J is TRBJ2-2 and V is TRBV10-3; D perhaps matches TRBD1 (7 bases). The CDR3 runs to 14 residues. The germline V and J ends were trimmed by 10 bases and 2 bases, with 14 bases remaining between them. Germline CDR1 ENHRY, CDR2 SYGVKD. CDR3 protein: CATRGGGNTGELFF. CDR3 DNA: TGTGCCACCCGTGGAGGGGGCAACACCGGGGAGCTGTTTTTT.

CDR3 sequence: CASTTRTGVNTEAFF. As DNA, the CDR3 is TGTGCCAGCACTACCAGGACAGGAGTGAACACTGAAGCTTTCTTT. The chain recombines TRBV27 with TRBJ1-1; 7 positions agree with TRBD1. Per germline, CDR1 MNHEY and CDR2 SMNVEV (reference sequence). The length of the CDR3 is 15 residues. V shed 7 bases and J 0 bases; nucleotides not matched to a gene: 8.

The chain is built from TRBV29-1 and TRBJ1-2, with TRBD1 matching 7 bases. Germline values: CDR1 SQVTM, CDR2 ANQGSEA. V gave up 4 bases and J gave up 2 bases; unmatched junction bases: 4. This CDR3 contains 13 residues. CDR3 residues: CSVVGTENYGYTF. CDR3 DNA: TGCAGCGTTGTAGGGACAGAGAACTATGGCTACACCTTC.

The chain has TRBV9 and TRBJ2-3; 10 nucleotides match TRBD2. Trimming cost V 3 bases and J 2 bases; bases outside gene matches: 3. This CDR3 has 15 amino acids. The germline V gene has CDR1 SGDLS and CDR2 YYNGEE. This CDR3 is CASSASGSPTDTQYF. The CDR3 DNA sequence: TGTGCCAGCAGCGCTAGCGGGAGCCCCACAGATACGCAGTATTTT. The variable domain in full, completed from reference TRBV9 and TRBJ2-3, reads DSGVTQTPKHLITATGQRVTLRCSPRSGDLSVYWYQQSLDQGLQFLIQYYNGEERAKGNILERFSAQQFPDLHSELNLSSLELGDSALYFCASSASGSPTDTQYFGPGTRLTVL.

This sequence joins TRBV2 and TRBJ2-2; 10 nucleotides match TRBD1. This CDR3 has 15 residues. Trimming cost V 10 bases and J 4 bases; bases outside gene matches: 9. Germline lookup yields CDR1 SNHLY and CDR2 FYNNEI. As DNA, the CDR3 is TGTGCCATCGGGGGACAGGGGATGAGCACCGGGGAGCTGTTTTTT. Translating gives CAIGGQGMSTGELFF. Full variable domain (outside the CDR3, taken from reference TRBV2 and TRBJ2-2): EPEVTQTPSHQVTQMGQEVILRCVPISNHLYFYWYRQILGQKVEFLVSFYNNEISEKSEIFDDQFSVERPDGSNFTLKIRSTKLEDSAMYFCAIGGQGMSTGELFFGEGSRLTVL.

The CDR3 spells CSARVTAEQYF. CDR3 nucleotide sequence: TGCAGTGCTAGAGTGACTGCCGAGCAGTACTTC. The chain recombines TRBV20-1 with TRBJ2-7; D gene uncertain. The CDR3 extends over 11 amino acids. Looked up from germline, CDR1 is DFQATT and CDR2 is SNEGSKA (reference sequence). Trimming removed 1 base at V and 6 bases at J, with 7 bases between.

The V and J genes are TRBV7-2 and TRBJ1-5, with a tentative D call TRBD1 (5 bases). Germline V gene lookup returns CDR1 SGHTA and CDR2 FQGNSA. V dropped 1 base and J dropped 7 bases, with 14 bases sitting between them. The CDR3 loop spans 15 amino acids. CDR3 in amino acids: CASSLGWGGVQPQHF. The CDR3, as DNA: TGTGCCAGCAGCTTAGGATGGGGGGGAGTCCAGCCCCAGCATTTT.

The chain uses TRBV28 and TRBJ1-1; unclear D gene. Germline CDR1 is MDHEN and CDR2 is SYDVKM. V lost 8 bases and J 1 base, leaving 17 bases between the germline ends. The CDR3 covers 15 residues. The CDR3, as DNA: TGTGCCAGCCGGGAAAGTCAGGTGGGGAACACTGAAGCTTTCTTT. As protein: CASRESQVGNTEAFF.

CDR3 nucleotides: TGTGCCAGCAGCTTCCGGCTAGCGGGAGGGCTTGGCACAGATACGCAGTATTTT. Translated: CASSFRLAGGLGTDTQYF. The chain joins TRBV5-4 to TRBJ2-3, with 12 bases matching TRBD2. The CDR3 has 18 residues. CDR1 is SGHNT and CDR2 is YYREEE in the germline V gene (reference sequence). Trimming took 2 bases from V and 1 from J; bases not matched to a gene: 8. Supplemented by reference TRBV5-4 and TRBJ2-3, the full variable domain reads ETGVTQSPTHLIKTRGQQVTLRCSSQSGHNTVSWYQQALGQGPQFIFQYYREEENGRGNFPPRFSGLQFPNYSSELNVNALELDDSALYLCASSFRLAGGLGTDTQYFGPGTRLTVL.

This chain connects TRBV2 to TRBJ2-1, with D unresolved. With 3 bases removed from V and 6 bases from J, the gap between germline ends came to 6 bases. This CDR3 region has 12 residues. From germline, CDR1 is SNHLY and CDR2 FYNNEI. CDR3 region: CASSDEINEQFF. DNA of the CDR3: TGTGCCAGCAGTGATGAGATCAATGAGCAGTTCTTC.

The rearrangement uses TRBV28 and TRBJ2-2; 8 bases match TRBD1. CDR3 length equals 15 residues. In germline, CDR1 is MDHEN, CDR2 SYDVKM. The V and J ends lost 5 bases and 8 bases, in that order; junction bases with no gene match: 10. CDR3 bases: TGTGCCAGCAGTCGACCAGGGGGCCTGGGGGGGGAGCTGTTTTTT. It codes for CASSRPGGLGGELFF.

This chain joins TRBV2 and TRBJ2-1, with D possibly being TRBD1 (6 bases). V was clipped by 2 bases and J by 9 bases, with 20 bases between them. The CDR3 has 16 amino acids. Germline V gene sequence: CDR1 SNHLY, CDR2 FYNNEI. The CDR3 nucleotides read TGTGCCAGCAGTGAAAGGGGGTGGGCTAGCTCCGGTGAGCAGTTCTTC. It encodes CASSERGWASSGEQFF.

The CDR3 loop is CASSPPDKTVGYGYTF. For the CDR3, the DNA is TGTGCCAGTAGCCCGCCGGACAAAACGGTTGGCTATGGCTACACCTTC. The chain employs TRBV19 and TRBJ1-2; a weak D match, TRBD1 (5 bases). Germline CDR1 reads LNHDA; CDR2 reads SQIVND (reference sequence). The CDR3 runs 16 residues. The V gene lost 6 bases and the J gene lost 4 bases, with 21 bases spanning the gap.

This chain uses TRBV2 with TRBJ2-5; D remains ambiguous. V dropped 3 bases and J dropped 9 bases, with 14 bases sitting between them. This CDR3 region has 13 residues. The V gene's germline CDR1 is SNHLY and CDR2 FYNNEI. CDR3 sequence (DNA): TGTGCCAGCAGTGAGGAAGCCCTAGGCGCCCAGTACTTC. Protein: CASSEEALGAQYF.

This chain joins TRBV29-1 and TRBJ1-1, with D unclear. The CDR3 contains 10 residues. Germline V gene sequence: CDR1 SQVTM, CDR2 ANQGSEA. V was pared by 4 bases and J by 7 bases, with 7 bases between. The CDR3 is CSVVTFEAFF. The CDR3 bases are TGCAGCGTTGTGACATTTGAAGCTTTCTTT.

This clone came up many times. The chain joins TRBV5-1 to TRBJ2-5; D may be TRBD2 (6 bases). V was pared by 2 bases and J by 5 bases, with 16 bases between. The germline V gene encodes CDR1 SGHRS and CDR2 YFSETQ. The CDR3 is made up of 15 amino acids. The CDR3, as DNA: TGCGCCAGCAGCTTAATCGGCGGAGGGCAGGAGACCCAGTACTTC. It yields the protein CASSLIGGGQETQYF.

This clone was seen a few times. The rearrangement uses TRBV2 and TRBJ1-6; no clear D. The CDR3 spans 14 residues. V was clipped by 4 bases and J by 7 bases, with 11 bases between them. CDR1 SNHLY and CDR2 FYNNEI come from the germline V gene. CDR3 amino acids: CASSGTRSNSPLHF. Here the CDR3 DNA reads TGTGCCAGCAGTGGAACCAGGTCCAATTCACCCCTCCACTTT.

This chain connects TRBV3-1 (or the pseudogene TRBV3-2) to TRBJ1-2; possible D gene TRBD1, 5 bases. The V end lost 4 bases, the J end lost 5 bases, and 17 bases lay between the germline ends. Germline CDR1 LGHDT, CDR2 YNNKEL (reference sequence). The CDR3 has 15 residues. The CDR3 here is CASSRAGGEGYGYTF. Written as DNA, the CDR3 is TGTGCCAGCAGCCGAGCTGGGGGGGAAGGGTATGGCTACACCTTC.

The chain joins TRBV5-5 to TRBJ1-1; tentatively, D is TRBD1 (5 bases). The CDR3 covers 12 residues. In germline, CDR1 is SGHKS, CDR2 YYEKEE (reference sequence). The V end was cut by 3 bases, the J end by 11 bases, with 14 bases between. CDR3 region: CASSWGGTAAFF. The DNA for the CDR3 is TGTGCCAGCAGCTGGGGTGGGACTGCGGCTTTCTTT.

This clone showed up just a few times. V is TRBV29-1 and J is TRBJ2-5; 8 nucleotides line up with TRBD1. CDR1 is SQVTM and CDR2 is ANQGSEA in the germline V gene. The ends lost 5 bases at V and 3 bases at J; junction bases unmatched: 8. The CDR3 is made up of 14 amino acids. CDR3 sequence: CSVKSGTGEETQYF. The CDR3 coding sequence is TGCAGCGTTAAATCCGGGACAGGAGAAGAGACCCAGTACTTC.

The rearrangement uses TRBV6-5 and TRBJ2-7, with 10 bases identical to TRBD1. Trimming cost V 7 bases and J 2 bases; bases outside gene matches: 8. The CDR3 has 15 residues. Germline V gene lookup returns CDR1 MNHEY and CDR2 SVGAGI. The CDR3 DNA reads as TGTGCCAGCATTTGGACAGGGGGTCTCCCCTACGAGCAGTACTTC. Translation gives CASIWTGGLPYEQYF.

The chain uses TRBV30 and TRBJ2-7, with D perhaps TRBD2 (6 bases). The CDR3 covers 14 residues. CDR1 and CDR2 (germline): GTSNPN, SVGIG (reference sequence). V lost 5 bases and J 5 bases, leaving 19 bases between the germline ends. This CDR3 is CAWVAGTGPNEQYF. In nucleotides, the CDR3 is TGTGCCTGGGTTGCCGGGACTGGACCTAACGAGCAGTACTTC.

The chain joins TRBV15 to TRBJ2-2; unclear D gene. The CDR3 is 13 residues long. V dropped 3 bases and J dropped 6 bases, with 8 bases sitting between them. Germline assignment: CDR1 LNHNV and CDR2 YYDKDF (reference sequence). The CDR3 DNA reads TGTGCCACCAGCAGCCCCTCCGCCGGGGAGCTGTTTTTT. Encoded protein: CATSSPSAGELFF.

V gene TRBV6-1 combines with J gene TRBJ1-5, with TRBD1 identical over 8 bases. CDR1 is MNHNS, CDR2 SASEGT, per germline. This CDR3 contains 13 residues. V gave up 6 bases and J gave up 7 bases; unmatched junction bases: 5. The CDR3 sequence: CASSGQGEQPQHF. Here the CDR3 DNA reads TGTGCCAGCAGCGGACAGGGTGAACAGCCCCAGCATTTT.

The rearrangement joins TRBV6-1 to TRBJ1-5, with TRBD1 matching 10 bases. CDR1 and CDR2 from the germline V gene are MNHNS and SASEGT. The CDR3 spans 17 residues. Trimming at V came to 4 bases and at J to 2 bases, leaving 8 bases not matched to a gene. The CDR3 reads CASSGRQGAKRNQPQHF. As DNA, the CDR3 is TGTGCCAGCAGTGGAAGACAGGGGGCTAAGCGCAATCAGCCCCAGCATTTT.

The DNA of the CDR3 is TGTGCCAGCAGCCCACGGACAGCATCGGCCTACACCTTC. Encoded protein: CASSPRTASAYTF. The chain joins TRBV14 to TRBJ1-2; tentative D call: TRBD1 (6 bases). The CDR3 spans 13 residues. Trimming removed 4 bases from V and 10 bases from J, with 16 bases in between. Germline V CDR1 and CDR2: SGHDN, FVKESK.

The chain joins TRBV19 to TRBJ1-1; 8 bases match TRBD1. The junction had 14 bases not matched to a gene; V was cut back by 4 bases and J by 4 bases. There are 17 residues in the CDR3. Per germline, CDR1 LNHDA and CDR2 SQIVND (reference sequence). CDR3 loop: CASSTPPGGGWVTEAFF. The CDR3 DNA follows: TGTGCCAGTAGTACCCCCCCAGGGGGCGGATGGGTCACTGAAGCTTTCTTT.

The chain uses TRBV30 and TRBJ1-6; 9 bases are shared with TRBD1. This CDR3 has 17 residues. V was pared by 7 bases and J by 0 bases, with 10 bases of the junction left unmatched. Germline V gene sequence: CDR1 GTSNPN, CDR2 SVGIG (reference sequence). Here the CDR3 reads CAYHSGQGSSYNSPLHF. The DNA for the CDR3 is TGTGCCTACCACTCCGGACAGGGGAGCTCCTATAATTCACCCCTCCACTTT.

The chain joins TRBV9 to TRBJ1-2; D is uncertain. Trimming stripped 0 bases from V and 4 bases from J, with 4 bases between. The germline V gene encodes CDR1 SGDLS and CDR2 YYNGEE. The CDR3 has 12 amino acids. The CDR3 DNA reads as TGTGCCAGCAGCGTAGACAGCTATGGCTACACCTTC. Amino acid sequence: CASSVDSYGYTF.

CDR3 nucleotides: TGTGCCAGCAGTGAAGCCTTGAGCGGGTTAGCCAAAAACATTCAGTACTTC. This translates into CASSEALSGLAKNIQYF. The chain couples TRBV6-1 to TRBJ2-4, with D tentatively TRBD2 (6 bases). Germline V gene lookup returns CDR1 MNHNS and CDR2 SASEGT. V was trimmed by 0 bases and J by 0 bases, leaving 12 bases between them. The CDR3 spans 17 residues.

This chain connects TRBV27 to TRBJ1-2; 8 bases match TRBD1. Germline V gene sequence: CDR1 MNHEY, CDR2 SMNVEV (reference sequence). The V segment lost 4 bases and the J segment 5 bases; nucleotides outside the gene matches: 6. This CDR3 has 14 residues. Written as DNA, the CDR3 is TGTGCCAGCAGTTCCCGACAGGGGTCGTATGGCTACACCTTC. The encoded protein is CASSSRQGSYGYTF.